This paragraph covers one TCR beta chain sequence. This CDR3 is also generated by other DNA sequences in the sample. This entry belongs to a study of blood T cell repertoires in COVID-19. This CDR3 spans 13 amino acids. The ends lost 5 bases at V and 10 bases at J; junction bases unmatched: 7. Germline assignment: CDR1 MNHEY and CDR2 SVGAGI. Study processing details: Amplification of reference gene primers was used by the study to estimate nucleated cell counts. Sequenced by immunoSEQ multiplex PCR; TCRdb stores in-frame clones only, minus some. Clone size and V and J calls were adopted from that table, with D and trimming inferred from the DNA. The sample has tens of thousands of clones, around 80% seen once.

The TCR sequence derives from a man in his sixties with active or convalescent COVID-19. V and J are TRBV6-5 and TRBJ1-1; TRBD1 matches 10 bases. The specimen was peripheral blood. Here the CDR3 DNA reads TGTGCCAGCAGTAACAGACAGGGGGCAGGAGCTTTCTTT. It yields the protein CASSNRQGAGAFF.